Below, one T cell receptor beta chain is given with its context. Its antigen is not identified. These data come from a study of metastatic and nonmetastatic thyroid tumors. Study observations and caveats: A significant increase in TCR beta diversity was reportedly seen in malignant thyroid tumors relative to benign nodules, in blood and tumor.

TCRdb redid the clone calls on the PCR reads using MiXCR. The sample comprises tens of thousands of clones, roughly 4% of which are singletons, and roughly a fifth rests with the top ten. The CDR3 extends over 12 amino acids. The germline gives CDR1 MDHEN, CDR2 SYDVKM. V shed 10 bases and J shed 1 base, with 10 bases lying between them. No patient received treatment before thyroid surgery. Sample: blood. The TCR sequence derives from a female donor with papillary thyroid cancer or a benign thyroid nodule (not recorded which). Some clones in this sample may be carry-over from other donors' samples. This chain connects TRBV28 to TRBJ1-2; D is uncertain. The DNA for the CDR3 is TGTGCCACCCAGGCGAATAACTATGGCTACACCTTC. Its translation is CATQANNYGYTF.